The 15 T cell receptor beta chains reported below all come from one sample, sequenced in a study of CD8 T cells in ankylosing spondylitis. One entry per CDR3 protein, called by TCRdb with MiXCR from the 5' RACE reads. This table has approximately 220,000 distinct CDR3 sequences, around a quarter appearing once. Sample: blood, either unsorted or a sorted T cell fraction (not recorded which). These receptors came from a male donor with ankylosing spondylitis or in good health (not recorded which).

Ten or more counts support this clonotype. The V call is TRBV4-3, the J call TRBJ1-5; D is uncertain. Germline V CDR1 and CDR2: LGHNA, YSLEER. Trimming left V 0 bases short and J 6 bases short, with 6 bases between. This CDR3 has 13 amino acids. CDR3 nucleotide sequence: TGCGCCAGCAGCCAAGAGCTGGGTCAGCCCCAGCATTTT. It specifies CASSQELGQPQHF.

The chain employs TRBV29-1 and TRBJ2-5; tentative D call: TRBD1 (6 bases). The ends were cut back, 7 bases at V and 4 bases at J, with 13 bases in the middle. CDR1 is SQVTM, CDR2 ANQGSEA, per germline. This CDR3 region has 12 residues. The CDR3: CSGDRQAETQYF. Here the CDR3 DNA reads TGCAGCGGAGACAGGCAGGCAGAGACCCAGTACTTC. Together with reference TRBV29-1 and TRBJ2-5, the CDR3 gives the full variable domain: SAVISQKPSRDICQRGTSLTIQCQVDSQVTMMFWYRQQPGQSLTLIATANQGSEATYESGFVIDKFPISRPNLTFSTLTVSNMSPEDSSIYLCSGDRQAETQYFGPGTRLLVL.

This clonotype was counted ten times or more. The chain combines TRBV12-3 or TRBV12-4 with TRBJ2-2, with D unresolved. The V end was cut by 6 bases, the J end by 6 bases, with 11 bases between. The CDR3 loop spans 13 amino acids. CDR3 sequence: CASSNIGPGELFF. CDR3 nucleotide sequence: TGTGCCAGCAGCAATATTGGACCCGGGGAGCTGTTTTTT.

This clonotype has just one count. The V call is TRBV20-1, the J call TRBJ2-1; 14 bases are a match to TRBD2. This CDR3 contains 15 residues. V was pared by 5 bases and J by 6 bases, with 6 bases of the junction left unmatched. CDR1 and CDR2 (germline): DFQATT, SNEGSKA (reference sequence). The CDR3 is CSASSGTSGSNEQFF. DNA of the CDR3: TGCAGTGCTTCCTCCGGGACTAGCGGGAGCAATGAGCAGTTCTTC.

This clonotype was detected only a few times. The genes are TRBV29-1 and TRBJ2-1; 7 bases map to TRBD2. The CDR3 extends over 14 amino acids. With V trimmed by 3 bases and J by 7 bases, 9 bases remained unmatched. Germline CDR1 and CDR2: SQVTM and ANQGSEA. CDR3 loop: CSVEGPGLRNEQFF. In DNA form, the CDR3 reads TGCAGCGTTGAGGGACCGGGACTAAGGAATGAGCAGTTCTTC.

This clonotype was counted many times. The J gene is TRBJ2-5, the V gene TRBV7-3; maybe TRBD2 (6 bases). The germline V gene has CDR1 SGHTA and CDR2 FQGTGA. Between the trimmed V and J ends, which lost 4 bases and 2 bases, there was a span of 11 bases. There are 14 residues in the CDR3. CDR3 nucleotides: TGTGCCAGCAGCTCGGGACTTCGACAAGAGACCCAGTACTTC. This gives the protein CASSSGLRQETQYF.

The chain links TRBV5-6 to TRBJ2-7, with 7 bases aligning to TRBD1. Germline loops: CDR1 SGHDT, CDR2 YYEEEE. This CDR3 has 15 amino acids. The J segment lost 5 bases and the V segment lost 3 bases, leaving 11 bases of the junction unmatched. The CDR3 region has the DNA TGTGCCAGCAGCTCCCTAGACAGGGCTTTCAACGAGCAGTACTTC. This translates into CASSSLDRAFNEQYF.

V is TRBV10-3 and J is TRBJ2-7, with D possibly being TRBD1 (5 bases). The CDR3 extends over 16 amino acids. Germline V gene lookup returns CDR1 ENHRY and CDR2 SYGVKD. V lost 0 bases, J lost 1 base, and 13 bases lay in between. The CDR3 DNA reads TGTGCCATCAGTGAGTCGAAGCGACAGCGTTCCTACGAGCAGTACTTC. Translation gives CAISESKRQRSYEQYF.

CDR3 protein: CASSLVAASGRGETQYF. In DNA form, the CDR3 reads TGCGCCAGCAGCTTGGTCGCGGCTAGCGGGAGGGGAGAGACCCAGTACTTC. The chain is built from TRBV5-1 and TRBJ2-5; 12 positions match TRBD2. Germline values: CDR1 SGHRS, CDR2 YFSETQ. Trimming removed 0 bases from V and 4 bases from J; junction bases left unmatched: 7. The length of the CDR3 is 17 residues. The full variable domain, with the rest looked up from reference TRBV5-1 and TRBJ2-5, is KAGVTQTPRYLIKTRGQQVTLSCSPISGHRSVSWYQQTPGQGLQFLFEYFSETQRNKGNFPGRFSGRQFSNSRSEMNVSTLELGDSALYLCASSLVAASGRGETQYFGPGTRLLVL.

The sample holds many counts of this clonotype. The V call is TRBV29-1, the J call TRBJ2-7, with 13 nucleotides matching TRBD2. The length of the CDR3 is 13 residues. Germline V CDR1 and CDR2: SQVTM, ANQGSEA. Trimming took 7 bases from V and 4 from J; bases not matched to a gene: 4. CDR3 in amino acids: CSALGLAGYEQYF. The CDR3 coding sequence is TGCAGCGCTCTGGGACTAGCGGGGTACGAGCAGTACTTC.

There are many counts of this clonotype. This chain connects TRBV10-3 to TRBJ2-7; the D is unclear. Trimming stripped 0 bases from V and 1 base from J, with 10 bases between. The CDR3 runs 15 residues. Germline V lookup: CDR1 ENHRY, CDR2 SYGVKD. The DNA for the CDR3 is TGTGCCATCAGTGAGTCGATGACCTCTTCCTACGAGCAGTACTTC. It encodes CAISESMTSSYEQYF.

This clonotype was observed a single time. The rearrangement joins TRBV29-1 to TRBJ2-7; D is possibly TRBD2 (6 bases). The CDR3 is 15 residues long. The V end lost 7 bases, the J end lost 0 bases, and 19 bases lay between the germline ends. Germline values: CDR1 SQVTM, CDR2 ANQGSEA. The CDR3: CSASLRGGPSYEQYF. CDR3 nucleotide sequence: TGCAGCGCCAGTCTAAGGGGAGGTCCCTCCTACGAGCAGTACTTC.

The genes are TRBV15 and TRBJ2-1; 9 bases line up with TRBD2. The V gene's germline CDR1 is LNHNV and CDR2 YYDKDF (reference sequence). This CDR3 contains 17 residues. J was trimmed by 5 bases and V by 0 bases; bases with no gene match: 8. CDR3 nucleotides: TGTGCCACCAGCAGAGACCATAGCGGGAGACGGGACAATGAGCAGTTCTTC. This gives the protein CATSRDHSGRRDNEQFF.

This clonotype was observed a handful of times. The chain recombines TRBV4-3 with TRBJ2-1; a possible D gene is TRBD2 (6 bases). The CDR3 covers 14 residues. The V and J ends lost 0 bases and 9 bases respectively, with 12 bases between them. Germline V CDR1 and CDR2: LGHNA, YSLEER. In DNA form, the CDR3 reads TGCGCCAGCAGCCAAGAGGGGGGTAGGGCTGAGCAGTTCTTC. Encoded protein: CASSQEGGRAEQFF.

The V gene is TRBV6-6, the J gene TRBJ2-3, with 9 bases that match TRBD2. Losses at the gene ends were 4 bases for V and 14 bases for J; bases not matched to a gene: 4. The CDR3 consists of 11 residues. Germline lookup yields CDR1 MNHNY and CDR2 SVGAGI (reference sequence). The CDR3 nucleotides read TGTGCCAGCAGTTCCGGGACTAGCATGTATTTT. It yields the protein CASSSGTSMYF.